What follows are 11 T cell receptor beta chains derived from one specimen sequenced in a study of early T cells in non-severe SARS-CoV-2 infection. TCRdb reanalysed the 5' RACE reads using MiXCR and keeps one entry per CDR3 protein. The sample includes about 48,000 distinct CDR3 sequences, around a tenth of them seen just once. Sequenced input: whole blood. These receptors were obtained from an adult who was a healthcare worker with PCR-confirmed SARS-CoV-2 infection or an uninfected control (not recorded which).

In its sample, this clonotype was seen a few times. V usage is TRBV6-5 and J usage is TRBJ1-1; D perhaps matches TRBD1 (5 bases). The germline gives CDR1 MNHEY, CDR2 SVGAGI. Trimming took off 6 bases at V and 0 bases at J, with 11 bases between the two ends. CDR3 length: 14 amino acids. In nucleotides, the CDR3 is TGTGCCAGCAGGGCGGACATAGTGAACACTGAAGCTTTCTTT. The encoded protein is CASRADIVNTEAFF.

This clonotype has more than one count but fewer than ten. V gene TRBV12-3 or TRBV12-4 combines with J gene TRBJ1-1; TRBD1 is a possible D gene (5 bases). This CDR3 is 13 amino acids long. Trimming shortened V by 5 bases and J by 4 bases, and 11 bases separated the two germline ends. For the CDR3, the DNA is TGTGCCAGCAGTGGGGCAGCGGGCACTGAAGCTTTCTTT. Its protein is CASSGAAGTEAFF.

This clonotype was picked up a small number of times. The chain uses TRBV7-2 and TRBJ2-5; a weak D match, TRBD2 (6 bases). V was shortened by 4 bases and J by 0 bases, with 12 bases between the two germline ends. Germline CDR1 and CDR2: SGHTA and FQGNSA. The CDR3 runs 15 residues. The DNA of the CDR3 is TGTGCCAGCAGCTCCGATCGGGGGTACCAAGAGACCCAGTACTTC. Translation gives CASSSDRGYQETQYF. Full variable domain (missing parts from reference TRBV7-2 and TRBJ2-5): GAGVSQSPSNKVTEKGKDVELRCDPISGHTALYWYRQSLGQGLEFLIYFQGNSAPDKSGLPSDRFSAERTGGSVSTLTIQRTQQEDSAVYLCASSSDRGYQETQYFGPGTRLLVL.

This chain joins TRBV7-7 and TRBJ1-1; D uncertain. Trimming took 5 bases from V and 0 from J, leaving 7 bases between them. The germline V gene has CDR1 SSHAT and CDR2 FNYEAQ (reference sequence). CDR3 length: 13 amino acids. The CDR3 bases are TGTGCCAGCAGCATCGCCCTGAACACTGAAGCTTTCTTT. Protein: CASSIALNTEAFF.

This clonotype was seen many times. V gene TRBV5-4 combines with J gene TRBJ1-1; possible D gene TRBD1, 6 bases. The V end was cut by 4 bases, the J end by 5 bases, with 18 bases between. The CDR3 loop spans 15 amino acids. Per the germline V gene, CDR1 is SGHNT and CDR2 is YYREEE (reference sequence). The CDR3: CASSPQVQGGTEAFF. As DNA, the CDR3 is TGTGCCAGCAGCCCGCAAGTACAGGGAGGGACTGAAGCTTTCTTT.

V gene TRBV20-1 combines with J gene TRBJ1-1; the D gene is possibly TRBD1 (6 bases). The germline gives CDR1 DFQATT, CDR2 SNEGSKA (reference sequence). CDR3 length: 13 amino acids. V dropped 6 bases and J dropped 0 bases, with 11 bases sitting between them. CDR3 bases: TGCAGTGCCACGGACAGCATGAACACTGAAGCTTTCTTT. Its translation is CSATDSMNTEAFF.

This clonotype was counted only a few times. The chain has TRBV12-3 or TRBV12-4 and TRBJ2-3; TRBD2 might be the D (6 bases). This CDR3 is built from 17 residues. Trimming cost V 4 bases and J 2 bases, with 19 bases left between them. DNA for the CDR3: TGTGCCAGCAGTTCCCTGGGCACTAGCTGGGTCACAGATACGCAGTATTTT. This sequence encodes CASSSLGTSWVTDTQYF.

At least ten counts were recorded for this clonotype. The chain is built from TRBV6-4 and TRBJ2-5, with 7 bases aligning to TRBD2. CDR1 and CDR2 (germline): MRHNA, SNTAGT. The V and J ends lost 7 bases and 5 bases, in that order; junction bases with no gene match: 10. This CDR3 is built from 14 residues. CDR3: CASILLARSETQYF. The CDR3 DNA reads TGTGCCAGCATTCTACTAGCGAGATCGGAGACCCAGTACTTC.

The table lists this clonotype with many counts. The genes are TRBV19 and TRBJ1-5; tentative D call: TRBD1 (6 bases). The CDR3 covers 14 residues. Trimming left V 3 bases short and J 4 bases short, with 10 bases between. CDR1 and CDR2 (germline): LNHDA, SQIVND (reference sequence). The CDR3 sequence: CASSITGANQPQHF. The CDR3 region has the DNA TGTGCCAGTAGTATTACGGGGGCTAATCAGCCCCAGCATTTT.

The chain employs TRBV20-1 and TRBJ2-2; D not certain. Germline V gene lookup returns CDR1 DFQATT and CDR2 SNEGSKA (reference sequence). V shed 8 bases and J shed 5 bases, with 9 bases lying between them. The CDR3 runs 11 residues. CDR3 in DNA: TGCAGTCCCGTGGGGACCGGGGAGCTGTTTTTT. It encodes CSPVGTGELFF.

The genes are TRBV7-9 and TRBJ2-1, with D possibly matching TRBD2 (5 bases). Trimming shortened V by 2 bases and J by 2 bases, and 10 bases separated the two germline ends. Germline-derived CDR1 and CDR2 are SEHNR and FQNEAQ (reference sequence). This CDR3 spans 15 amino acids. CDR3 bases: TGTGCCAGCAGCTTACGCGGGCCTCCCTACAATGAGCAGTTCTTC. It encodes CASSLRGPPYNEQFF.